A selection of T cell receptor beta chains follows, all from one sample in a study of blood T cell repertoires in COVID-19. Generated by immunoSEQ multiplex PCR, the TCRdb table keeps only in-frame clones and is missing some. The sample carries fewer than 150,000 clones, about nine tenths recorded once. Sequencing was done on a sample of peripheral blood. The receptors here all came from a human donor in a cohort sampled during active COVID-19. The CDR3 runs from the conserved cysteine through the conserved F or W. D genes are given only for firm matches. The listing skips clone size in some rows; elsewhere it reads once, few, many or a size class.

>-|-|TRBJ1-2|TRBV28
CASSPGIRGYTF
TGTGCCAGCAGTCCAGGGATTCGAGGCTACACCTTC
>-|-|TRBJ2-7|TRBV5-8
CASSWYRDSYEQYF
TGTGCCAGCAGCTGGTACAGGGATTCCTACGAGCAGTACTTC
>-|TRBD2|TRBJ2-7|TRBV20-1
CSASGTSGTREQYF
TGCAGTGCTAGTGGGACTAGCGGGACCCGCGAGCAGTACTTC
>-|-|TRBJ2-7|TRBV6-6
CASKGQTYEQYF
TGTGCCAGCAAAGGACAAACCTACGAGCAGTACTTC
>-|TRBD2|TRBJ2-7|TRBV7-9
CASSLGSGYEQYF
TGTGCCAGCAGCTTAGGTAGCGGGTACGAGCAGTACTTC
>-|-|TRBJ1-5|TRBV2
CASSSTRHSNQPQHF
TGTGCCAGCAGTTCGACAAGACATAGCAATCAGCCCCAGCATTTT
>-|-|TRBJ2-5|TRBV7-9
CASSFRGHQETQYF
TGTGCCAGCAGCTTCAGGGGCCACCAAGAGACCCAGTACTTC
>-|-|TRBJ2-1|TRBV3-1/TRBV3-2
CASSQDGQYNEQFF
TGTGCCAGCAGCCAAGATGGACAATACAATGAGCAGTTCTTC
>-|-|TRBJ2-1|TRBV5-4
CASSGSGTAKRNEQFF
TGTGCCAGCAGCGGATCCGGGACTGCGAAAAGGAATGAGCAGTTCTTC
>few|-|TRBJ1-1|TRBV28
CASSLWANYAAFF
TGTGCCAGCAGTTTATGGGCAAACTACGCAGCTTTCTTT
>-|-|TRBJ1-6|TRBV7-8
CASSFRDTINSPLHF
TGTGCCAGCAGCTTCCGGGACACGATTAATTCACCCCTCCACTTT
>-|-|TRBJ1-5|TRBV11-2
CASSLSSGPQHF
TGTGCCAGCAGCTTATCATCGGGGCCCCAGCATTTT
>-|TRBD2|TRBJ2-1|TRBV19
CASTQPLLAGGLGNEQFF
TGTGCCAGTACTCAACCCCTCCTGGCGGGAGGGCTGGGAAATGAGCAGTTCTTC
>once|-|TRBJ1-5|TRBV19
CASSLRGQSNQPQHF
TGTGCCAGTAGTCTACGAGGGCAGAGCAATCAGCCCCAGCATTTT
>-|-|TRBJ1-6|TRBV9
CASSVDSADRHNSPLHF
TGTGCCAGCAGCGTAGATTCAGCAGACAGACATAATTCACCCCTCCACTTT